Described below is a single T cell receptor (beta chain) sequence and its context. The antigen remains undetermined. Both 60 Vbeta primers and 13 Jbeta primers went into the PCR. TCRdb keeps only in-frame clones here, not all; method: immunoSEQ multiplex PCR. In total, the table holds around 120,000 clones. The data belong to a study of cytomegalovirus exposure and HLA in healthy donors. CDR3 length equals 16 residues. V lost 2 bases, J lost 5 bases, and 12 bases stayed unmatched. Germline lookup yields CDR1 SQVTM and CDR2 ANQGSEA. Broader study findings: In a later analysis, parvovirus B19, influenza, CMV and Epstein-Barr virus appeared linked to several top co-occurrence clusters. In an earlier analysis, in some 500 donors, most V segments appeared productive either ~87% or ~30% of the time.

This receptor was taken from a man aged 50-59 years in good health and CMV-seronegative. The sequencing sample was made of PBMCs. The V and J genes are TRBV29-1 and TRBJ2-3, with 8 bases that match TRBD2. The CDR3 DNA follows: TGCAGCGTTGAACCCCCCGGCGGGGGGCGGAAAGATACGCAGTATTTT. This translates into CSVEPPGGGRKDTQYF.